This TCR beta chain was captured by sequencing in a study of blood T cells in healthy people across ages. Notes on the study in general: In older individuals, TCR beta diversity per million T cells was lower, falling roughly linearly with age. Both naive CD4+ cell counts and diversity were greater in long-lived donors than in aged donors.

On this clonotype itself: What it recognizes is unknown.

CDR3 length: 13 amino acids. Looked up from germline, CDR1 is SGHTA and CDR2 is FQGNSA. V dropped 6 bases and J dropped 7 bases, with 10 bases sitting between them. Through a sample-barcoded 5' primer and a J-beta primer mix, a second PCR was run for roughly 6 to 12 cycles. TCRdb re-analysed the 5' RACE reads in MiXCR, keeping a single row per CDR3 protein. In the table there are hundreds of thousands of distinct CDR3 sequences, 20% to 25% of which are singletons. The chain couples TRBV7-2 to TRBJ1-6, with a weak D call TRBD1 (5 bases). Sequenced: blood. The receptor comes from a man in his 70s in good health. Here the CDR3 DNA reads TGTGCCAGCAGACAGGACCTCAATTCACCCCTCCACTTT. This sequence encodes CASRQDLNSPLHF.